The sequence of this T cell receptor beta chain was determined in a study of blood T cells in healthy people across ages. The use of a sample-barcoded 5' primer and a J-beta primer mix characterized a second PCR of 7 to 11 cycles. One entry per CDR3 protein, called by TCRdb with MiXCR from the 5' RACE reads. The sample records nearly 1 million distinct CDR3 sequences, roughly 51% being singletons. As regards this clonotype: Its antigen is as yet unknown. A junction end diverges from the germline sequence, so it may reflect a read error.

The CDR3 spans 12 residues. Germline values: CDR1 MDHEN, CDR2 SYDVKM. The study, taken as a whole, reports: Unknown donor CMV status possibly confounded expanded clonotype changes.

Sample: blood. The chain employs TRBV28 and TRBJ1-2; D is unclear. This clonotype originated in a woman aged 55-69 years in good health. CDR3: CASSLGFGGYTF. The CDR3 DNA reads as TGCGCCAGCAGTTTAGGTTTCGGTGGGTACACCTTC.